This T cell receptor beta chain is from a study of technical replicates of blood from several donors. This clone has more than one count but fewer than ten. Trimming removed 0 bases at V and 1 base at J, with 12 bases between. CDR1 is SGHAT and CDR2 is FQNNGV in the germline V gene. This CDR3 has 16 residues. The table came from immunoSEQ multiplex PCR; TCRdb's copy has only in-frame clones and leaves some out. The profile shows about 60,000 clones, around 86% of them singletons. The genes are TRBV11-2 and TRBJ1-1; D gene ambiguous. The clonotype comes from a human donor in good health. Some clones in this sample may be carry-over from other donors' samples. Sequencing input: PBMCs. In DNA, the CDR3 is TGTGCCAGCAGCTTAGATTTCGGGGTAAGGAACACTGAAGCTTTCTTT. Amino acids: CASSLDFGVRNTEAFF.